A single T cell receptor beta chain is shown here with its context. This specimen comes from a study of blood T cell repertoires in COVID-19. Study at large: COVID-19 samples collected from the United States, Italy and Spain covered acute and convalescent phases. PBMCs, B-cell-depleted T cells, or T cells provided the cDNA or gDNA that made up the material.

V dropped 4 bases and J dropped 2; count of bases not matched to a gene: 8. The CDR3 has 17 amino acids. Germline V gene data show CDR1 as KGHSY and CDR2 as FQNENV. In the original workflow: Amplification from reference gene primers served as the basis for estimated nucleated cell counts. Method: immunoSEQ multiplex PCR; TCRdb's copy keeps in-frame clones and lacks some. The V and J calls and clone size were taken over from that table, and D and trimming were inferred from the DNA. The data hold 99,000 or so clones, with around 84% observed a single time. The chain combines TRBV16 with TRBJ1-5; 10 nucleotides line up with TRBD1. This TCR derives from a woman in her sixties in a cohort sampled during active or convalescent COVID-19. Source material: peripheral blood. The CDR3 coding sequence is TGTGCCAGCAGCCCCCGAAGGGGGACAGGGGGCAATCAGCCCCAGCATTTT. It yields the protein CASSPRRGTGGNQPQHF.